The source of this T cell receptor (beta chain) is a study of human thymus T cells. The study's findings and limits: Blood and thymic repertoires both appeared biased in V and J gene usage.

Healthy Finnish infants undergoing corrective surgery for congenital heart defects were used as donors. This CDR3 is built from 15 residues. V was cut by 1 base and J by 8 bases, with 14 bases left in between. From germline, CDR1 is MGHDK and CDR2 SYGVNS. A remark on this clone: Its target is unknown.

TCRdb's copy holds only in-frame clones and misses some; the assay was immunoSEQ multiplex PCR. The data contain tens of thousands of clones, approximately 93% of them singletons. V gene TRBV25-1 combines with J gene TRBJ1-4; tentative D call: TRBD1 (6 bases). The sample taken for sequencing was blood. This receptor was taken from a boy younger than two with a congenital heart defect but otherwise immunologically healthy. The chain's CDR3 is CASSEWDRGREKLFF. CDR3 in DNA: TGTGCCAGCAGTGAATGGGACCGGGGGCGGGAAAAACTGTTTTTT.